Described below is a single T cell receptor beta chain sequence and its context. The antigen is undetermined. This sample is part of a study of beta chain features in type 1 diabetes. Study-wide context: Cell yields, gender and age were comparable in patients and healthy donors. Notes on the study in general: Shorter TCRB CDR3s, moderately but significantly so, marked every one of the four CD4+ subsets in Type 1 diabetes patients.

Germline CDR1 reads SEHNR; CDR2 reads FQNEAQ (reference sequence). The CDR3 totals 16 residues. With 2 bases clipped from V and 4 bases from J, the junction kept 7 bases outside the gene matches. Expressed TCRB transcripts were sequenced after all isolated RNA was converted to cDNA. Repertoires were generated with immunoSEQ multiplex PCR, while TCRdb's copy carries only in-frame clones and drops some. The sample has about 140,000 clones, about an eighth seen once. Each donor gave one heparinised blood draw averaging about 110 mL. Staining for CD45RO/CCR7/CD25/CD127/CD95/CD27 allowed sorting of CD4+ naive, central memory, regulatory and stem cell-like memory cells.

The specimen sequenced was central memory CD4+ T cells from blood. J is TRBJ2-5 and V is TRBV7-9, with 10 bases fitting TRBD2. This TCR came from a man in his late teens or twenties with type 1 diabetes. In nucleotides, the CDR3 is TGTGCCAGCAGCTTAATGAGCGGGGGGGCATTAGAGACCCAGTACTTC. Translation: CASSLMSGGALETQYF.